Given below is one T cell receptor beta chain in context. A much bigger clone sits one base away, suggesting this may be a read error. Germline V gene lookup returns CDR1 SGHAT and CDR2 FQDESV (reference sequence). The CDR3 runs to 16 residues. With 8 bases removed from V and 5 bases from J, the gap between germline ends came to 25 bases. The data derive from a study of T cells in Graves' hyperthyroidism and ophthalmopathy. Amplified TCR beta CDR3 regions derived from RNA transcripts. During a first-round RT-PCR of the TCR CDR3, the HTBI primer set was used. TCRdb reprocessed the multiplex PCR reads with MiXCR, giving one entry per CDR3 protein. The table shows over 500,000 distinct CDR3 sequences, with 17% occurring only once.

Material for sequencing was blood. The rearrangement joins TRBV11-1 to TRBJ2-7, with D possibly being TRBD1 or TRBD2 (5 bases each). The receptor was derived from a woman under 30 with Graves' ophthalmopathy. CDR3 sequence: CASCPHGRGAEDEQYF. DNA for the CDR3: TGTGCCAGCTGCCCACACGGCCGAGGGGCGGAGGACGAGCAGTACTTC.